A single TCR beta chain is shown here with its context. Antigen unknown. Germline V gene sequence: CDR1 SGHTA, CDR2 FQGNSA. Trimming pared 0 bases from V and 2 bases from J, leaving 9 bases between. The CDR3 covers 15 residues. Having been cultured for 9 to 11 days, the cells underwent CD4+ T cell isolation. Assay used: immunoSEQ multiplex PCR; TCRdb lists only in-frame clones, some missing. The sample lists about 70,000 clones, 77% occurring once. The sample is drawn from a study of vaccination effects on CD4 cells after COVID-19. This clonotype was obtained from a human donor who received a COVID-19 vaccine. The material was CD4+ T cells from PBMCs cultured without peptide, obtained before COVID-19 vaccination. The chain has TRBV7-2 and TRBJ2-3; perhaps TRBD2 as D (5 bases). CDR3 in amino acids: CASSLASGNTDTQYF. The CDR3 coding sequence is TGTGCCAGCAGCTTAGCATCCGGGAACACAGATACGCAGTATTTT.